This TCR beta chain was sequenced during a study of cytomegalovirus exposure and HLA in healthy donors. PCR primers comprised 60 Vbeta and 13 Jbeta primers. TCRdb's table, derived via immunoSEQ multiplex PCR, lists solely in-frame clones and lacks some. The sample shows about 150,000 clones, approximately 61% of them seen only once. The V and J ends lost 0 bases and 6 bases respectively, with 11 bases between them. Looked up from germline, CDR1 is LGHNA and CDR2 is YNFKEQ. The CDR3 is made up of 15 amino acids. V and J are TRBV4-2 and TRBJ2-2; D might be TRBD1 (5 bases). The sequenced sample was PBMCs. The TCR comes from a woman in her 40s in good health and CMV-seronegative. This CDR3 reads CASSQDRGYAGELFF. DNA of the CDR3: TGTGCCAGCAGCCAAGATAGGGGATACGCCGGGGAGCTGTTTTTT.